Listed below are T cell receptor beta chains from one sample, sequenced in a study of blood T cells in healthy people across ages. From the 5' RACE reads, TCRdb called clonotypes with MiXCR, one entry per CDR3 protein. The sample records 600,000 or so distinct CDR3 sequences, around 50% being singletons. Sequencing was carried out using blood. The receptors here all came from an elderly man in good health. The CDR3 runs from the conserved cysteine through the conserved F or W. The order of the fields is D gene, J gene, clone size, V gene, CDR3 protein, CDR3 DNA. D genes are given only for firm matches. Size values are once, few and many counts, or a class for expanded clones, and some rows have none.

-,TRBJ1-5,-,TRBV6-2/TRBV6-3,CASSYRAPHRLPYQPQHF,TGTGCCAGCAGTTACCGGGCTCCTCACCGGCTGCCTTATCAGCCCCAGCATTTT
-,TRBJ2-1,-,TRBV4-3,CASSQDGGDRTYNEQFF,TGCGCCAGCAGCCAAGATGGGGGGGACAGGACATACAATGAGCAGTTCTTC
TRBD1,TRBJ1-4,-,TRBV12-3/TRBV12-4,CASSNRGEDEKLFF,TGTGCCAGCAGTAACAGGGGGGAGGATGAAAAACTGTTTTTT
-,TRBJ2-7,once,TRBV5-1,CASSFGQFEQYF,TGCGCCAGCAGCTTTGGACAGTTCGAGCAGTACTTC
-,TRBJ2-5,-,TRBV6-1,CASRTRAQETQYF,TGTGCCAGCAGAACGCGGGCCCAAGAGACCCAGTACTTC
TRBD2,TRBJ2-1,-,TRBV7-9,CASSFPAGGPDNEQFF,TGTGCCAGCAGCTTCCCAGCGGGGGGGCCCGACAATGAGCAGTTCTTC
TRBD1,TRBJ1-2,-,TRBV3-1,CASSQTDRDYTF,TGTGCCAGCAGCCAAACGGACAGGGACTACACCTTC
TRBD1,TRBJ1-5,few,TRBV4-2,CASSKGQDNQPQHF,TGTGCCAGCAGCAAGGGACAGGACAATCAGCCCCAGCATTTT
-,TRBJ2-1,-,TRBV28,CASSYPGRSSEQFF,TGTGCCAGCAGTTACCCGGGGAGGAGTAGTGAGCAGTTCTTC
-,TRBJ1-1,-,TRBV6-5,CAVGQGNTEAFF,TGTGCCGTGGGGCAAGGGAACACTGAAGCTTTCTTT
TRBD2,TRBJ2-7,-,TRBV6-2/TRBV6-3,CASNVAGGSYEQYF,TGTGCCAGCAATGTAGCGGGGGGCTCCTACGAGCAGTACTTC
TRBD2,TRBJ2-1,-,TRBV14,CASSQNSGRVYNEQFF,TGTGCCAGCAGCCAAAATAGCGGGAGGGTATACAATGAGCAGTTCTTC
-,TRBJ1-1,-,TRBV7-9,CAGSEQRNTEAFF,TGTGCCGGCAGCGAACAAAGGAACACTGAAGCTTTCTTT
-,TRBJ2-2,once,TRBV15,CATSRDVASATNTGELFF,TGTGCCACCAGCAGAGACGTCGCTAGCGCTACGAACACCGGGGAGCTGTTTTTT
TRBD1,TRBJ2-1,-,TRBV7-9,CASSLRETGDRNEQFF,TGTGCCAGCAGTTTAAGGGAGACAGGGGATCGGAATGAGCAGTTCTTC
TRBD2,TRBJ2-7,-,TRBV5-1,CASSPGLAAWEQYF,TGCGCCAGCAGCCCAGGACTAGCGGCGTGGGAGCAGTACTTC
-,TRBJ2-3,few,TRBV3-1,CASSQGVGLSTDTQYF,TGTGCCAGCAGCCAAGGGGTCGGACTTAGCACAGATACGCAGTATTTT
TRBD2,TRBJ2-1,few,TRBV9,CASSVVLSSGNYNEQFF,TGTGCCAGCAGCGTAGTCCTTTCTAGCGGGAACTACAATGAGCAGTTCTTC
-,TRBJ2-3,few,TRBV7-2,CASSFRPADTQYF,TGTGCCAGCAGCTTCCGTCCGGCAGATACGCAGTATTTT
-,TRBJ2-5,few,TRBV7-9,CASSLGRGPRREQYF,TGTGCCAGCAGCTTAGGTAGAGGCCCAAGGAGGGAGCAGTACTTC
TRBD1,TRBJ2-7,-,TRBV6-5,CASSLNRGIRYEQYF,TGTGCCAGCAGTCTTAACAGGGGGATAAGATACGAGCAGTACTTC
-,TRBJ1-2,-,TRBV7-9,CASSLAWSGVRVGYTF,TGTGCCAGCAGCTTAGCGTGGTCAGGCGTCCGGGTTGGCTACACCTTC
-,TRBJ2-7,few,TRBV6-2/TRBV6-3,CAVRGYLSYEQYF,TGTGCTGTGAGAGGATACCTCTCCTACGAGCAGTACTTC
-,TRBJ1-2,-,TRBV9,CASSVDPSNYGYTF,TGTGCCAGCAGCGTAGATCCGTCCAACTATGGCTACACCTTC
TRBD2,TRBJ2-4,-,TRBV9,CASSVEGGLAKSIQYF,TGTGCCAGCAGCGTAGAGGGGGGACTAGCCAAAAGCATTCAGTACTTC
-,TRBJ1-6,few,TRBV7-2,CASSLSGPGSNSPLHF,TGTGCCAGCAGCTTATCGGGGCCAGGGAGTAATTCACCCCTCCACTTT
-,TRBJ2-1,-,TRBV7-2,CASSSHPSSYNEQFF,TGTGCCAGCAGCTCCCATCCCAGCTCCTACAATGAGCAGTTCTTC
-,TRBJ1-1,-,TRBV5-1,CASSLGDNYEAFF,TGCGCCAGCAGCTTGGGAGACAACTATGAAGCTTTCTTT
TRBD2,TRBJ2-5,-,TRBV7-3,CASSLSGGGKETQYF,TGTGCCAGCAGCTTAAGCGGCGGGGGGAAAGAGACCCAGTACTTC
TRBD2,TRBJ2-1,few,TRBV12-3/TRBV12-4,CASRKLAGYNEQFF,TGTGCCAGCAGAAAACTAGCGGGATACAATGAGCAGTTCTTC
-,TRBJ2-1,-,TRBV7-3,CASSPNPTGLNEQYF,TGTGCCAGCAGCCCCAACCCCACAGGGCTCAATGAGCAGTACTTT
TRBD2,TRBJ2-3,few,TRBV29-1,CSVAMAGGLDTQYF,TGCAGCGTTGCCATGGCGGGAGGGCTGGATACGCAGTATTTT
TRBD1,TRBJ2-1,-,TRBV5-1,CASSSRDWGQGYNEQFF,TGCGCCAGCAGCTCCCGGGACTGGGGACAGGGCTACAATGAGCAGTTCTTC
TRBD1,TRBJ2-7,-,TRBV27,CASSPDRVLLEQYF,TGTGCCAGCAGTCCAGACAGGGTGTTACTCGAGCAGTACTTC
-,TRBJ2-5,few,TRBV20-1,CSARDSLRDPSETQYF,TGCAGTGCTAGAGACTCGCTCCGGGACCCCAGCGAGACCCAGTACTTC
-,TRBJ2-5,-,TRBV18,CASSSLGKIQETQYF,TGTGCCAGCTCATCATTGGGGAAAATACAAGAGACCCAGTACTTC
TRBD2,TRBJ2-5,many,TRBV10-3,CAISAAIAGKSETQYF,TGTGCCATCAGTGCCGCGATAGCGGGTAAATCAGAGACCCAGTACTTC